What follows are 2 T cell receptor beta chains derived from one specimen sequenced in a study of cytomegalovirus exposure and HLA in healthy donors. The PCR used 60 Vbeta and 13 Jbeta primers. The protocol was immunoSEQ multiplex PCR, while the TCRdb copy is restricted to in-frame clones and leaves out a portion. This sample yields approximately 140,000 clones, of which around 82% are seen a single time; about 6.6% belongs to the top ten. The sample taken for sequencing was PBMCs. These receptors originate from a woman aged 40 to 50 in good health and CMV-seropositive.

This sequence joins TRBV6-5 and TRBJ2-4; TRBD1 agrees at 8 bases. The CDR3 sequence is 16 residues long. CDR1 and CDR2 (germline): MNHEY, SVGAGI. The V segment lost 4 bases and the J segment 2 bases; nucleotides outside the gene matches: 7. As DNA, the CDR3 is TGTGCCAGCAGTTGGGGGCAGGGGGCAACCAAAAACATTCAGTACTTC. It encodes CASSWGQGATKNIQYF.

This clone was seen once. The same CDR3 arises from other DNA sequences in this sample as well. This sequence joins TRBV29-1 and TRBJ2-2; D is ambiguous. Per germline, CDR1 SQVTM and CDR2 ANQGSEA. The CDR3 loop spans 14 amino acids. Trimming took 7 bases from V and 2 from J, leaving 14 bases between them. The CDR3 sequence: CSANTQLNTGELFF. In DNA form, the CDR3 reads TGCAGCGCCAACACCCAGTTAAACACCGGGGAGCTGTTTTTT.